This TCR beta chain stems from a study of human T cells and chemical hapten exposure. The library tagged each cDNA molecule with unique molecular identifiers. TCRdb processed the RACE reads anew with MiXCR; each CDR3 protein has one entry. The data hold approximately 91,000 distinct CDR3 sequences, with roughly 10% observed a single time. The CDR3 spans 13 residues. Per germline, CDR1 MDHEN and CDR2 SYDVKM. V lost 5 bases to trimming and J lost 4 bases, with 8 bases between them. Documented time point: patch test 2, 6 weeks after DPC sensitization. Treatment given: therapeutic diphenylcyclopropenone sensitization with weekly scalp DPC.

The sequence derives from a man younger than 35 with alopecia areata. Some clones in this sample may be carry-over from other donors' samples. The sequences come from whole blood, collected in connection with sensitization to the hapten diphenylcyclopropenone (DPC). This sequence joins TRBV28 and TRBJ2-2; D remains ambiguous. The CDR3 coding sequence is TGTGCCAGCAGTCCCTTAGTCACCGGGGAGCTGTTTTTT. Translation gives CASSPLVTGELFF.